The 16 T cell receptor beta chains in this list originate from one sample, sequenced in a study of blood T cell repertoires in COVID-19. Libraries were prepared by immunoSEQ multiplex PCR; TCRdb keeps only in-frame clonotypes and omits some of them. This table holds 250,000 to 350,000 clones, 84% found once. The specimen was peripheral blood. All receptors derive from a human donor with COVID-19, enrolled during active disease. The donor label of this sample is uncertain.

CDR3 nucleotides: TGCAGTGCTAGTGCCTTAACGGGAGGGTCGGCAGGGCAGTTCTTC. It yields the protein CSASALTGGSAGQFF. J is TRBJ2-1 and V is TRBV20-1; 8 bases line up with TRBD2. With 3 bases clipped from V and 12 bases from J, the junction kept 16 bases outside the gene matches. There are 15 residues in the CDR3. CDR1 is DFQATT and CDR2 is SNEGSKA in the germline V gene (reference sequence).

This sequence joins TRBV3-1 (or the pseudogene TRBV3-2) and TRBJ1-2, with D perhaps matching TRBD1 (6 bases). The V gene's germline CDR1 is LGHDT and CDR2 YNNKEL (reference sequence). This CDR3 comprises 13 residues. Between the trimmed V and J ends, which lost 4 bases and 8 bases, there was a span of 14 bases. CDR3 nucleotide sequence: TGTGCCAGCAGCCTCCCAGGGGTGGGCGGCTACACCTTC. It translates to CASSLPGVGGYTF.

The chain combines TRBV6-5 with TRBJ1-1; possibly TRBD1 for D (5 bases). Deletions cut 7 bases from V and 3 bases from J, with 15 bases between. The CDR3 spans 14 residues. The germline gives CDR1 MNHEY, CDR2 SVGAGI. CDR3 DNA sequence: TGTGCCAGCAAGCCCGACAGCGCTCACACTGAAGCTTTCTTT. This encodes CASKPDSAHTEAFF.

V is TRBV5-1 and J is TRBJ1-1; TRBD1 is a possible D gene (6 bases). The CDR3 is 12 amino acids. V lost 7 bases and J 3 bases, leaving 10 bases between the germline ends. The V gene's germline CDR1 is SGHRS and CDR2 YFSETQ. The CDR3 DNA sequence: TGCGCCAGCCGGTCAGGGGACACTGAAGCTTTCTTT. This sequence encodes CASRSGDTEAFF. Combining the CDR3 with reference TRBV5-1 and TRBJ1-1 gives the whole variable domain KAGVTQTPRYLIKTRGQQVTLSCSPISGHRSVSWYQQTPGQGLQFLFEYFSETQRNKGNFPGRFSGRQFSNSRSEMNVSTLELGDSALYLCASRSGDTEAFFGQGTRLTVV.

This chain connects TRBV4-2 to TRBJ1-2; D possibly corresponds to TRBD1 (6 bases). CDR1 and CDR2 (germline): LGHNA, YNFKEQ. Trimming removed 0 bases from V and 7 bases from J, with 15 bases in between. The CDR3 is 15 residues long. CDR3 bases: TGTGCCAGCAGCCAAGATCTACAGGGAAGAAGTGGCTACACCTTC. Residues: CASSQDLQGRSGYTF.

The J gene is TRBJ1-1, the V gene TRBV27; possible D gene TRBD1, 5 bases. From germline, CDR1 is MNHEY and CDR2 SMNVEV (reference sequence). This CDR3 is 14 amino acids long. With 7 bases removed from V and 4 bases from J, the gap between germline ends came to 16 bases. CDR3 protein: CASTTVPGGTEAFF. The CDR3 region has the DNA TGTGCCAGCACAACGGTTCCCGGGGGCACTGAAGCTTTCTTT.

The gene calls are TRBV9 and TRBJ1-3, with D maybe TRBD1 (5 bases). The germline V and J ends were trimmed by 0 bases and 2 bases, with 12 bases remaining between them. Germline V gene sequence: CDR1 SGDLS, CDR2 YYNGEE. The CDR3 has 16 amino acids. This chain's CDR3 is CASSVAGETTGNTIYF. DNA of the CDR3: TGTGCCAGCAGCGTAGCGGGGGAGACGACTGGAAACACCATATATTTT.

CDR3 sequence (DNA): TGCGCCAGCAGTGAGCTGGGGCTCTACAATGAGCAGTTCTTC. It encodes CASSELGLYNEQFF. The V and J genes are TRBV10-2 and TRBJ2-1, with D possibly being TRBD1 (5 bases). CDR1 and CDR2 (germline): WSHSY, SAAADI. CDR3 length: 14 amino acids. Trimming took off 2 bases at V and 3 bases at J, with 8 bases between the two ends.

The CDR3 loop is CASNGWDSSYNEQFF. CDR3 sequence (DNA): TGTGCCAGTAACGGCTGGGACAGCTCCTACAATGAGCAGTTCTTC. The rearrangement uses TRBV19 and TRBJ2-1; 7 bases are a match to TRBD1. CDR1 and CDR2 (germline): LNHDA, SQIVND (reference sequence). The CDR3 runs to 15 residues. Trimming took 7 bases from V and 0 from J; bases not matched to a gene: 6.

The CDR3: CASSLRRVENIQYF. CDR3 DNA: TGTGCCAGCAGCCTCCGACGGGTCGAAAACATTCAGTACTTC. The J gene is TRBJ2-4, the V gene TRBV7-8, with D uncertain. This CDR3 has 14 amino acids. V was cut by 5 bases and J by 5 bases, with 13 bases left in between. The V gene's germline CDR1 is SGHVS and CDR2 FQNEAQ.

V and J are TRBV28 and TRBJ1-1; tentative D call: TRBD1 (6 bases). V lost 7 bases and J lost 3, with 18 bases in between. Germline V gene sequence: CDR1 MDHEN, CDR2 SYDVKM. The CDR3 sequence is 15 residues long. This chain's CDR3 is CASNLRQDRDTEAFF. CDR3 DNA sequence: TGTGCCAGCAACCTAAGACAGGACCGAGACACTGAAGCTTTCTTT.

The table lists this clone with a count of one. The chain's CDR3 is CASSLGQNTEAFF. The DNA of the CDR3 is TGTGCCAGCAGCTTAGGACAGAACACTGAAGCTTTCTTT. The chain recombines TRBV11-2 with TRBJ1-1; D uncertain. Trimming pared 1 base from V and 1 base from J, leaving 4 bases between. The germline V gene encodes CDR1 SGHAT and CDR2 FQNNGV. CDR3 size: 13 residues. Based on the CDR3 plus reference TRBV11-2 and TRBJ1-1, the full variable domain is EAGVAQSPRYKIIEKRQSVAFWCNPISGHATLYWYQQILGQGPKLLIQFQNNGVVDDSQLPKDRFSAERLKGVDSTLKIQPAKLEDSAVYLCASSLGQNTEAFFGQGTRLTVV.

Concerning this clone: The sample contains more than one DNA sequence encoding this CDR3. The chain carries TRBV6-5 and TRBJ2-5, with 10 bases that match TRBD2. Germline assignment: CDR1 MNHEY and CDR2 SVGAGI. Trimming took 0 bases from V and 4 from J; bases not matched to a gene: 2. CDR3 size: 15 residues. DNA of the CDR3: TGTGCCAGCAGTTACTCCCTAGCGGGAGCAGAGACCCAGTACTTC. Encoded protein: CASSYSLAGAETQYF.

J is TRBJ1-6 and V is TRBV11-2; D gene uncertain. The CDR3 runs to 12 residues. Per the germline V gene, CDR1 is SGHAT and CDR2 is FQNNGV. V shed 4 bases and J shed 10 bases, with 8 bases lying between them. The DNA for the CDR3 is TGTGCCAGCAGCTCGAGCGAATCACCCCTCCACTTT. This sequence encodes CASSSSESPLHF.

This CDR3 reads CASTRPGQNEKLFF. As DNA, the CDR3 is TGTGCCAGTACTCGGCCGGGACAGAATGAAAAACTGTTTTTT. V gene TRBV19 combines with J gene TRBJ1-4; 7 nucleotides line up with TRBD1. The germline V gene has CDR1 LNHDA and CDR2 SQIVND (reference sequence). This CDR3 comprises 14 residues. V lost 7 bases to trimming and J lost 5 bases; unmatched junction nucleotides: 7.

This chain joins TRBV5-1 and TRBJ2-3; possible D gene TRBD1, 5 bases. Germline V CDR1 and CDR2: SGHRS, YFSETQ. V was trimmed by 0 bases and J by 5 bases, leaving 16 bases between them. This CDR3 region has 16 residues. The CDR3 loop reads CASSLGGSGLRDTQYF. The CDR3 DNA reads TGCGCCAGCAGCTTGGGGGGCTCGGGTCTTAGAGATACGCAGTATTTT.